The rows below give T cell receptor beta chains drawn from one sample of a study of CXCR3-negative and CXCR3-positive naive CD8 T cells. TCRdb reprocessed the 5' RACE reads, keeping one entry per CDR3 protein, no DNA. This repertoire includes approximately 8,700 distinct CDR3 sequences. Source material: naive CXCR3- CD8+ T cells from blood. The receptors were sampled from a human donor in good health. Some clones in this sample may be carry-over from other donors' samples. Each CDR3 is given with its conserved first and last residue. The order of the fields is clone size, J gene, V gene, CDR3 protein. Clone size is stated in some rows and not others, as once, few, many or a class when expanded.

- | TRBJ2-1 | TRBV5-1 | CASSQPGGYNEQFF
- | TRBJ2-2 | TRBV28 | CASRRLARSGTGELFF
- | TRBJ2-3 | TRBV6-6 | CASSYSSTDTQYF
- | TRBJ2-7 | TRBV15 | CATGRDRIYEQYF
medium-sized | TRBJ2-5 | TRBV7-6 | CASSLDPEGTEQETQYF
- | TRBJ2-7 | TRBV27 | CASSFSWGHEQYF
medium-sized | TRBJ1-1 | TRBV28 | CASTHPWTGGMNTEAFF
- | TRBJ2-1 | TRBV20-1 | CSARSAVSYNEQFF
medium-sized | TRBJ1-3 | TRBV7-9 | CASSLVAGSPGNTIYF
- | TRBJ2-7 | TRBV4-1 | CASSHDRGGGYEQYF
- | TRBJ1-5 | TRBV11-2 | CASSKKRGTAPDRPQHF
medium-sized | TRBJ2-6 | TRBV6-2/TRBV6-3 | CASSGTWANVLTF
- | TRBJ1-1 | TRBV12-3/TRBV12-4 | CASSFVGGNTEAFF
- | TRBJ2-2 | TRBV20-1 | CSAWQGNTGELFF
- | TRBJ2-1 | TRBV3-1 | CASSGGSSYNEQFF
medium-sized | TRBJ2-1 | TRBV2 | CASNSLGPDSYNEQFF
- | TRBJ2-5 | TRBV28 | CASSLYGSETQYF
medium-sized | TRBJ2-3 | TRBV19 | CASSIVTADTQYF
- | TRBJ2-2 | TRBV28 | CASSLAPTTGELFF
- | TRBJ1-3 | TRBV28 | CASSLDTSGNTIYF
- | TRBJ2-3 | TRBV7-8 | CASSLSGTSTDTQYF
- | TRBJ2-7 | TRBV4-2 | CASSQEGLASYEQYF
- | TRBJ2-3 | TRBV29-1 | CSVPRQATDTQYF
- | TRBJ1-1 | TRBV27 | CASSYSAPNTEAFF
medium-sized | TRBJ2-1 | TRBV13 | CASSRTSGSEQFF
medium-sized | TRBJ2-1 | TRBV7-2 | CASSLADEPPYNEQFF
- | TRBJ2-3 | TRBV28 | CASVLAGERDTQYF
medium-sized | TRBJ1-1 | TRBV10-3 | CAISESGTSNTEAFF
medium-sized | TRBJ2-1 | TRBV4-1 | CASSQESATNNEQFF
- | TRBJ2-1 | TRBV9 | CASCPSGFLSYNEQFF
- | TRBJ2-6 | TRBV27 | CASRTSGTYSGANVLTF
- | TRBJ2-3 | TRBV24-1 | CATRDSVRPDTQYF